Reported below is one T cell receptor (beta chain). This sample was included in a study of blood T cell repertoires in COVID-19. Study information: Both acute and convalescent COVID-19 samples were obtained from the United States, Italy and Spain. Sample material is recorded as cDNA or gDNA derived from T cells, B-cell-depleted T cells, or PBMCs.

Study processing details: Reference gene primers were amplified, and this amplification served to estimate nucleated cell counts. Only in-frame clones appear in the TCRdb table, and some are missing; sequencing was by immunoSEQ multiplex PCR. That table furnishes V, J and clone size, whereas the DNA furnished D and trimming. Of about 250,000 clones listed, around 80% are singletons. This CDR3 is built from 15 residues. V lost 4 bases and J 1 base, leaving 12 bases between the germline ends. Germline values: CDR1 SGHRS, CDR2 YFSETQ. V gene TRBV5-1 combines with J gene TRBJ1-5; D remains ambiguous. Specimen: peripheral blood. This clonotype was sampled from a middle-aged man with acute or convalescent COVID-19. CDR3 coding DNA: TGCGCCAGCAGCCCCTCGACGGGAAGCAATCAGCCCCAGCATTTT. This encodes CASSPSTGSNQPQHF.